A selection of T cell receptor beta chains follows, all from one sample in a study of immune heterogeneity within non-small cell lung tumors. One entry per CDR3 protein results from TCRdb running MiXCR on the multiplex PCR reads. This table holds a few thousand distinct CDR3 sequences, less than 30% found once. Sequencing was performed on lung tumor tissue. All receptors come from a man between 60 and 70 years old with non-small cell lung cancer. CDR3s include the opening cysteine and the closing phenylalanine or tryptophan. The D gene is left open where the match is weak. Only part of the rows carry a size: once, few, many, or a class if the clone is expanded.

d_gene,j_gene,v_gene,abundance,CDR3aa,CDR3nt
TRBD1,TRBJ1-4,TRBV20-1,medium-sized,CSAREPEFYRGTNEKLFF,TGCAGTGCTAGAGAGCCAGAGTTTTACAGGGGGACTAATGAAAAACTGTTTTTT
TRBD2,TRBJ2-5,TRBV30,NA,CAWSRLAGKETQYF,TGTGCCTGGAGTAGGCTAGCGGGAAAAGAGACCCAGTACTTC
NA,TRBJ1-6,TRBV10-1,medium-sized,CARVGHSMYNSPLHF,TGCGCCAGGGTGGGACACTCGATGTATAATTCACCCCTCCACTTT
TRBD2,TRBJ2-1,TRBV7-3,few,CASSLTSGEIDEQFF,TGTGCCAGCAGCTTAACTAGCGGGGAGATTGACGAGCAGTTCTTC
TRBD2,TRBJ2-3,TRBV10-3,NA,CAISGEGGKADTQYF,TGTGCCATCAGTGGTGAGGGAGGGAAGGCAGATACGCAGTATTTT
NA,TRBJ2-3,TRBV4-3,NA,CASSQGATDTQYF,TGCGCCAGCAGCCAAGGTGCCACAGATACGCAGTATTTT
NA,TRBJ2-7,TRBV6-1,NA,CASSEARTPSYEQYF,TGTGCCAGCAGTGAAGCCAGGACACCCTCCTACGAGCAGTACTTC
TRBD1,TRBJ2-3,TRBV28,few,CASSPQGELDTQYF,TGTGCCAGCAGCCCTCAGGGGGAACTAGATACGCAGTATTTT
NA,TRBJ1-1,TRBV2,NA,CASSAVGALRGEAFF,TGTGCCAGCAGCGCCGTGGGGGCACTAAGGGGTGAAGCTTTCTTT
NA,TRBJ1-1,TRBV19,medium-sized,CASSDGMMNTEAFF,TGTGCCAGTAGTGACGGCATGATGAACACTGAAGCTTTCTTT
TRBD1,TRBJ2-6,TRBV9,few,CASSPRITGGSGANVLTF,TGTGCCAGCAGCCCCCGTATAACAGGGGGCTCTGGGGCCAACGTCCTGACTTTC
TRBD1,TRBJ2-7,TRBV5-1,medium-sized,CASSLTTGGRSYEQYF,TGCGCCAGCAGCTTGACGACAGGGGGCCGCTCCTACGAGCAGTACTTC
TRBD1,TRBJ1-6,TRBV15,medium-sized,CATSDRENSPLHF,TGTGCCACCTCGGACAGGGAAAATTCACCCCTCCACTTT
TRBD1,TRBJ2-1,TRBV10-3,once,CATHRGQGSYNEQFF,TGTGCCACCCACCGGGGACAGGGTTCCTACAATGAGCAGTTCTTC
TRBD1,TRBJ1-2,TRBV28,NA,CASTTGDGYTF,TGTGCCAGCACGACAGGGGATGGCTACACCTTC
NA,TRBJ2-3,TRBV7-7,medium-sized,CASSLVSTDTQYF,TGTGCTAGCAGCTTAGTCAGCACAGATACGCAGTATTTT
TRBD1,TRBJ1-2,TRBV3-1,NA,CASSQGQGDYFGYTF,TGTGCCAGCAGCCAAGGACAGGGCGACTATTTTGGCTACACCTTC
NA,TRBJ2-4,TRBV15,few,CATSRDRLRDGAKNIQYF,TGTGCCACCAGCAGAGATCGCCTTCGGGATGGGGCCAAAAACATTCAGTACTTC
NA,TRBJ1-6,TRBV20-1,NA,CSAGDPNSNSPLHF,TGCAGTGCCGGGGACCCAAACTCTAATTCACCCCTCCACTTT
NA,TRBJ2-7,TRBV19,NA,CASSIDGGPYEQYF,TGTGCCAGTAGTATAGACGGGGGACCTTACGAGCAGTACTTC
NA,TRBJ1-6,TRBV5-1,NA,CASSLGLDSPLHF,TGCGCCAGCAGCCTCGGACTCGATTCACCCCTCCACTTT
NA,TRBJ2-1,TRBV28,NA,CASSLGAGKFDEQFF,TGTGCCAGCAGTTTAGGGGCAGGGAAATTCGATGAGCAGTTCTTC
NA,TRBJ2-1,TRBV3-1,medium-sized,CASSQGLGGGEQFF,TGTGCCAGCAGCCAAGGACTAGGGGGTGGTGAGCAGTTCTTC
NA,TRBJ1-1,TRBV27,few,CASSAGLFSEAFF,TGTGCCAGCAGTGCAGGGCTATTTTCTGAAGCTTTCTTT
TRBD2,TRBJ2-3,TRBV4-3,NA,CASSQATSSTQYF,TGCGCCAGCAGCCAAGCGACTAGCAGTACGCAGTATTTT
TRBD2,TRBJ2-1,TRBV11-3,NA,CASSQTSGRSIGNEQFF,TGTGCCAGCAGCCAAACTAGCGGGAGAAGTATAGGGAATGAGCAGTTCTTC
NA,TRBJ2-7,TRBV7-8,few,CASSPWALSGYEQYF,TGTGCCAGCAGCCCCTGGGCCTTGAGTGGCTACGAGCAGTACTTC
TRBD1,TRBJ2-7,TRBV5-1,medium-sized,CASSLAGQGSYEQYF,TGCGCCAGCAGCTTGGCGGGACAGGGCTCCTACGAGCAGTACTTC
NA,TRBJ2-5,TRBV12-3/TRBV12-4,NA,CASSLARGVGETQYF,TGTGCCAGCAGTTTAGCGAGGGGGGTAGGAGAGACCCAGTACTTC
NA,TRBJ2-7,TRBV6-1,medium-sized,CASSEPRDEQYF,TGTGCCAGCAGTGAACCCCGGGACGAGCAGTACTTC
NA,TRBJ2-4,TRBV5-8,NA,CASSLYGEGAKNIQYF,TGTGCCAGCAGCTTGTACGGGGAAGGAGCCAAAAACATTCAGTACTTC
TRBD2,TRBJ2-1,TRBV10-2,NA,CASRPSRGLAGNEQFF,TGCGCCAGCAGACCGTCCCGCGGACTAGCGGGGAATGAGCAGTTCTTC
TRBD2,TRBJ2-7,TRBV9,NA,CVSSSRLAGPSYEQYF,TGTGTCAGCAGCTCAAGACTAGCGGGACCGTCCTACGAGCAGTACTTC
TRBD2,TRBJ2-1,TRBV28,NA,CASSFPSGRSYNEQFF,TGTGCCAGCAGTTTCCCCAGCGGGAGGTCCTACAATGAGCAGTTCTTC
TRBD2,TRBJ2-3,TRBV19,few,CASSILSGSWADTQYF,TGTGCCAGTAGTATCCTTAGCGGGAGCTGGGCAGATACGCAGTATTTT
NA,TRBJ1-4,TRBV3-1,few,CASSLQDSTNEKLFF,TGTGCCAGCAGCTTACAAGACAGTACAAATGAAAAACTGTTTTTT
NA,TRBJ1-5,TRBV7-3,medium-sized,CASSLTTGWGSNQPQHF,TGTGCCAGCAGCTTAACGACTGGCTGGGGTAGCAATCAGCCCCAGCATTTT
NA,TRBJ2-1,TRBV27,few,CASSLLGQTTEREQFF,TGTGCCAGCAGTTTATTGGGACAAACGACCGAGAGAGAGCAGTTCTTC
NA,TRBJ2-1,TRBV28,NA,CASSRDAYNEQFF,TGTGCCAGCAGTCGGGACGCCTACAATGAGCAGTTCTTC
NA,TRBJ1-6,TRBV20-1,medium-sized,CSARPIARPNSPLHF,TGCAGTGCTAGACCCATCGCCAGGCCTAATTCACCCCTCCACTTT
NA,TRBJ2-3,TRBV27,few,CASSPTGSADTQYF,TGTGCCAGCAGTCCCACAGGGAGCGCAGATACGCAGTATTTT
NA,TRBJ1-1,TRBV6-1,few,CASSEGQGWRAFF,TGTGCCAGCAGTGAAGGTCAGGGGTGGAGGGCTTTCTTT
TRBD2,TRBJ2-7,TRBV6-5,medium-sized,CASSYSPGLAGVPYEQYF,TGTGCCAGCAGTTACTCCCCAGGGCTAGCGGGAGTGCCCTACGAGCAGTACTTC